What follows are 22 T cell receptor beta chains derived from one specimen sequenced in a study of regulatory T cells in long-lasting Graves disease (dated by TCRdb to 2020 to 2022). According to the study, the label for this sample's time point signals: newly diagnosed GD, antithyroid drugs for less than 3 months. For both TCR sequencing and RNA sequencing, RNA was extracted from PBMCs in TRIzol. Libraries were built with multiplex PCR. Sequencing was performed on an Illumina HiSeq 4000. CDR3 regions were amplified by Arm-PCR with iRepertoire HTBI primers to construct TCR beta libraries. TCRdb handled the public reads itself, with Q25 trimming in fastp and clone calling in MiXCR, and kept productive beta chains. Rows with one shared CDR3 protein collapse into an entry with the most common genes and DNA. The sample records hundreds of thousands of distinct CDR3 sequences, 16% of which are singletons. Roughly 30% of the sample comes from the top ten.

In addition, the sample was reused for a study of T cells in Graves' hyperthyroidism and ophthalmopathy.

Material: peripheral blood mononuclear cells (PBMCs), obtained at new diagnosis, from a patient treated with antithyroid drugs. The receptor source for this set is a man between 40 and 49 years old with Graves disease. Donor details come from another sample of the same person, matched by shared clones.

This clonotype occurred many times. This chain joins TRBV28 and TRBJ2-1, with 8 bases lining up with TRBD2. The V and J ends lost 5 bases and 10 bases, in that order; junction bases with no gene match: 7. This CDR3 is built from 13 residues. CDR1 and CDR2 (germline): MDHEN, SYDVKM. This CDR3 is CASSTVRGVEQFF. As DNA, the CDR3 is TGTGCCAGCAGTACCGTGCGGGGGGTGGAGCAGTTCTTC.

The chain combines TRBV9 with TRBJ2-3; 7 bases line up with TRBD2. The V gene end was trimmed by 3 bases and the J gene end by 5 bases; junction bases not matched to a gene: 9. Per the germline V gene, CDR1 is SGDLS and CDR2 is YYNGEE. This CDR3 spans 15 amino acids. The CDR3 reads CASSAAGGSVDTQYF. The CDR3 DNA sequence: TGTGCCAGCAGCGCCGCCGGGGGGTCCGTAGATACGCAGTATTTT.

This clonotype was seen many times. The chain combines TRBV9 with TRBJ2-7; 9 positions agree with TRBD2. The CDR3 is 13 amino acids. V gave up 3 bases and J gave up 4 bases; unmatched junction bases: 2. CDR1 is SGDLS and CDR2 is YYNGEE in the germline V gene. The CDR3 sequence is CASSGTSDYEQYF. Here the CDR3 DNA reads TGTGCCAGCAGCGGGACTAGCGATTACGAGCAGTACTTC. Drawing the rest from reference TRBV9 and TRBJ2-7, the complete variable domain is DSGVTQTPKHLITATGQRVTLRCSPRSGDLSVYWYQQSLDQGLQFLIQYYNGEERAKGNILERFSAQQFPDLHSELNLSSLELGDSALYFCASSGTSDYEQYFGPGTRLTVT.

Comment on this clonotype: A read error is likely here: a far larger clone is one base away. This sequence joins TRBV6-1 and TRBJ2-7; TRBD1 aligns across 9 bases. The CDR3 extends over 15 amino acids. Germline V gives CDR1 MNHNS, CDR2 SASEGT. The V and J ends lost 6 bases and 0 bases, in that order; junction bases with no gene match: 6. In DNA form, the CDR3 reads TGTGCCAGCAGACGCGACAGGGGGGGCTCCTACGAGCAGTACTTC. It is translated as CASRRDRGGSYEQYF.

The chain uses TRBV7-3 and TRBJ2-2, with TRBD1 identical over 7 bases. The trim removed 4 bases at V and 5 bases at J, leaving 13 bases unmatched. The CDR3 is 17 residues long. Per germline, CDR1 SGHTA and CDR2 FQGTGA. CDR3 coding DNA: TGTGCCAGCAGCTACCCGAGGGGGCAGTTCGGGACCGGGGAGCTGTTTTTT. This gives the protein CASSYPRGQFGTGELFF.

Only a few counts were recorded for this clonotype. The genes are TRBV12-3 or TRBV12-4 and TRBJ2-7; D not resolved. The CDR3 runs to 15 residues. V was trimmed by 2 bases and J by 2 bases, leaving 13 bases between them. The DNA of the CDR3 is TGTGCCAGCAGTTTAAGGCCACTAAGACCCTACGAGCAGTACTTC. Translating gives CASSLRPLRPYEQYF.

This clonotype was found many times. The V and J genes are TRBV7-2 and TRBJ2-7; D is unresolved. Trimming stripped 1 base from V and 4 bases from J, with 8 bases between. This CDR3 has 13 amino acids. CDR1 is SGHTA and CDR2 is FQGNSA in the germline V gene. CDR3 protein: CASSLVRGYEQYF. Here the CDR3 DNA reads TGTGCCAGCAGCTTAGTAAGAGGTTACGAGCAGTACTTC.

This clonotype was seen many times. The chain links TRBV5-1 to TRBJ2-1; either TRBD1 or TRBD2 may supply D (5 bases each). The germline V gene has CDR1 SGHRS and CDR2 YFSETQ. Trimming stripped 6 bases from V and 0 bases from J, with 16 bases between. The length of the CDR3 is 16 residues. The CDR3: CASTLGVLSSYNEQFF. As DNA, the CDR3 is TGCGCCAGCACCCTGGGGGTCCTGAGCTCCTACAATGAGCAGTTCTTC.

The sample holds many counts of this clonotype. V usage is TRBV19 and J usage is TRBJ1-6; D not certain. This CDR3 is 15 amino acids long. The ends were cut back, 5 bases at V and 2 bases at J, with 10 bases in the middle. Germline V CDR1 and CDR2: LNHDA, SQIVND (reference sequence). The CDR3 sequence is CASSWVAAYNSPLHF. In nucleotides, the CDR3 is TGTGCCAGTAGTTGGGTCGCCGCCTATAATTCACCCCTCCACTTT.

This clonotype was seen at least ten times. V gene TRBV5-8 combines with J gene TRBJ1-1, with D perhaps TRBD1 (5 bases). The CDR3 is 13 amino acids. V lost 4 bases and J 3 bases, leaving 10 bases between the germline ends. Germline values: CDR1 SGHTS, CDR2 YDEGEE. DNA for the CDR3: TGTGCCAGCAGCCCATCAGGGTACACTGAAGCTTTCTTT. Protein: CASSPSGYTEAFF.

This clonotype was seen many times. The V gene is TRBV3-1, the J gene TRBJ2-7, with D hard to call. CDR1 LGHDT and CDR2 YNNKEL come from the germline V gene (reference sequence). The CDR3 totals 13 residues. Trimming cost V 4 bases and J 3 bases, with 10 bases left between them. For the CDR3, the DNA is TGTGCCAGCAGCCGGCTCCCGGACTACGAGCAGTACTTC. It translates to CASSRLPDYEQYF.

This clonotype was detected many times. This sequence joins TRBV20-1 and TRBJ2-2; D call uncertain. Per the germline V gene, CDR1 is DFQATT and CDR2 is SNEGSKA (reference sequence). V lost 3 bases and J 6 bases, leaving 8 bases between the germline ends. The length of the CDR3 is 12 residues. CDR3 region: CSAREPAGELFF. The CDR3 region has the DNA TGCAGTGCTAGGGAACCAGCCGGGGAGCTGTTTTTT.

In this sample, this clonotype turned up many times. The rearrangement uses TRBV5-1 and TRBJ2-7; D unresolved. Germline V gives CDR1 SGHRS, CDR2 YFSETQ. The CDR3 is made up of 14 amino acids. The V end was cut by 1 base, the J end by 2 bases, with 10 bases between. CDR3 in DNA: TGCGCCAGCAGCTTGTTTGGGCAAGCCTACGAGCAGTACTTC. Translation: CASSLFGQAYEQYF. The whole variable domain, filled in from reference TRBV5-1 and TRBJ2-7, reads KAGVTQTPRYLIKTRGQQVTLSCSPISGHRSVSWYQQTPGQGLQFLFEYFSETQRNKGNFPGRFSGRQFSNSRSEMNVSTLELGDSALYLCASSLFGQAYEQYFGPGTRLTVT.

This clonotype has more than one count but fewer than ten. The gene calls are TRBV12-3 or TRBV12-4 and TRBJ1-3; D is ambiguous. The CDR3 loop spans 15 amino acids. Trimming took off 5 bases at V and 2 bases at J, with 13 bases between the two ends. This chain's CDR3 is CASSETFSPGNTIYF. CDR3 in DNA: TGTGCCAGCAGTGAAACCTTTAGCCCTGGAAACACCATATATTTT.

This clonotype was seen only once. CDR3 coding DNA: TGTGCCAGCAGACTGAACTGGAGCAATCAGCCCCAGCATTTT. It codes for CASRLNWSNQPQHF. The chain joins TRBV6-1 to TRBJ1-5; D gene unclear. CDR3 length: 14 amino acids. Germline CDR1 and CDR2: MNHNS and SASEGT. V was shortened by 6 bases and J by 1 base, with 10 bases between the two germline ends.

The sample holds many counts of this clonotype. The chain combines TRBV20-1 with TRBJ1-5; D ambiguous. Germline V lookup: CDR1 DFQATT, CDR2 SNEGSKA (reference sequence). There are 12 residues in the CDR3. Trimming removed 3 bases from V and 4 bases from J, with 7 bases in between. Here the CDR3 DNA reads TGCAGTGCTAGCAGCGGAAATCAGCCCCAGCATTTT. Protein product: CSASSGNQPQHF.

This clonotype occurred a few times. This chain uses TRBV2 with TRBJ2-7, with D possibly matching TRBD1 (7 bases). The CDR3 spans 17 residues. Germline loops: CDR1 SNHLY, CDR2 FYNNEI. Trimming took 0 bases from V and 4 from J, leaving 19 bases between them. This CDR3 reads CASSEALEGALSYEQYF. The CDR3 DNA sequence: TGTGCCAGCAGTGAAGCGTTGGAGGGGGCGCTTTCTTACGAGCAGTACTTC.

This clonotype was seen repeatedly, ten times or more. This chain uses TRBV12-3 or TRBV12-4 with TRBJ1-3, with no clear D. The CDR3 loop spans 11 amino acids. V dropped 8 bases and J dropped 0 bases, with 2 bases sitting between them. The CDR3 sequence: CASHSGNTIYF. In DNA form, the CDR3 reads TGTGCCAGCCACTCTGGAAACACCATATATTTT.

This clonotype has at least ten counts. V and J are TRBV2 and TRBJ2-1, with 10 bases matching TRBD1. Germline trimming cut 5 bases from V and 5 bases from J; bases unmatched to any gene: 12. Germline loops: CDR1 SNHLY, CDR2 FYNNEI. This CDR3 spans 17 amino acids. The CDR3 nucleotides are TGTGCCAGCAGTCCCGGGACAGGGGTTTTGTGGGACAATGAGCAGTTCTTC. This encodes CASSPGTGVLWDNEQFF.

This clonotype was observed a few times. The chain joins TRBV28 to TRBJ2-1, with D possibly TRBD1 on 5 matching bases. V lost 5 bases and J lost 0, with 11 bases in between. The length of the CDR3 is 15 residues. The germline gives CDR1 MDHEN, CDR2 SYDVKM. The CDR3: CASSPWGSSYNEQFF. The CDR3 nucleotides are TGTGCCAGCAGTCCCTGGGGCAGCTCCTACAATGAGCAGTTCTTC.

This clonotype was observed at least ten times. V usage is TRBV12-3 or TRBV12-4 and J usage is TRBJ1-1; no firm D call. The CDR3 has 17 amino acids. V gave up 1 base and J gave up 0 bases, with 15 bases separating them. CDR3 nucleotides: TGTGCCAGCAGTTTAGTAAAGGAAGGCCCTCTGAACACTGAAGCTTTCTTT. It translates to CASSLVKEGPLNTEAFF.

In this sample, this clonotype turned up many times. The V call is TRBV29-1, the J call TRBJ2-3; 11 bases agree with TRBD1. The length of the CDR3 is 13 residues. CDR1 and CDR2 (germline): SQVTM, ANQGSEA. The V segment lost 7 bases and the J segment 11 bases; nucleotides outside the gene matches: 11. The CDR3 coding sequence is TGCAGCGCTGGACAGGGGGCGCGGATGAAGCAGTATTTT. Its translation is CSAGQGARMKQYF.